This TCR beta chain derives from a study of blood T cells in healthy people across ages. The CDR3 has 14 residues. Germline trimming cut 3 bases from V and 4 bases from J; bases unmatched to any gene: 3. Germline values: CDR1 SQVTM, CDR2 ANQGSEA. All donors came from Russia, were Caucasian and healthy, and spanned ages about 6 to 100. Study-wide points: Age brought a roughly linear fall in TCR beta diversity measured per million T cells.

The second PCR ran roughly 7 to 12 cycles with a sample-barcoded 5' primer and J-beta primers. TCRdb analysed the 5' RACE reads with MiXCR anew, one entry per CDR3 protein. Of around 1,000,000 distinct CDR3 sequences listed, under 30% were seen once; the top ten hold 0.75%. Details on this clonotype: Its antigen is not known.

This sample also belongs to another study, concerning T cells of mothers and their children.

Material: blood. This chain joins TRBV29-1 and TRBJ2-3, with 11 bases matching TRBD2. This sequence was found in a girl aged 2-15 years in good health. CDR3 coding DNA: TGCAGCGTTGAGGCTAGCGGGAGGTCAGATACGCAGTATTTT. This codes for CSVEASGRSDTQYF.